This TCR beta chain emerged from a study of neurological immune-mediated disorders. Overall study context: Of the 35 or so patients with multiple sclerosis, about 30 had relapsing-remitting MS, whereas the remaining 3 had secondary progressive MS. Overall study findings and caveats: The multiple sclerosis repertoire cluster showed no association with any clinical or MRI feature. The authors stated that larger cohorts are needed.

Unsorted libraries were generated from 2 million PBMCs. These cells had been stored in RNAlater at -80 C. This clonotype was detected many times. Its matching antigen is unknown. cDNA was made by 5'RACE with 10-nucleotide random UMIs. Using its own MiXCR run on the 5' RACE reads, TCRdb lists one record per CDR3 protein. The table lists about 66,000 distinct CDR3 sequences, 3.4% of them singletons. The CDR3 has 13 amino acids. The germline V gene encodes CDR1 SGHRS and CDR2 YFSETQ. The V and J ends lost 5 bases and 0 bases respectively, with 8 bases between them. V and J are TRBV5-1 and TRBJ1-2, with D unresolved. Sequences were obtained from PBMCs. The receptor was derived from a man aged 40-55 years with multiple sclerosis. CDR3: CASRSGSNYGYTF. The CDR3 region has the DNA TGCGCCAGCAGGTCCGGCTCTAACTATGGCTACACCTTC. Full variable domain (remainder filled in from reference TRBV5-1 and TRBJ1-2): KAGVTQTPRYLIKTRGQQVTLSCSPISGHRSVSWYQQTPGQGLQFLFEYFSETQRNKGNFPGRFSGRQFSNSRSEMNVSTLELGDSALYLCASRSGSNYGYTFGSGTRLTVV.